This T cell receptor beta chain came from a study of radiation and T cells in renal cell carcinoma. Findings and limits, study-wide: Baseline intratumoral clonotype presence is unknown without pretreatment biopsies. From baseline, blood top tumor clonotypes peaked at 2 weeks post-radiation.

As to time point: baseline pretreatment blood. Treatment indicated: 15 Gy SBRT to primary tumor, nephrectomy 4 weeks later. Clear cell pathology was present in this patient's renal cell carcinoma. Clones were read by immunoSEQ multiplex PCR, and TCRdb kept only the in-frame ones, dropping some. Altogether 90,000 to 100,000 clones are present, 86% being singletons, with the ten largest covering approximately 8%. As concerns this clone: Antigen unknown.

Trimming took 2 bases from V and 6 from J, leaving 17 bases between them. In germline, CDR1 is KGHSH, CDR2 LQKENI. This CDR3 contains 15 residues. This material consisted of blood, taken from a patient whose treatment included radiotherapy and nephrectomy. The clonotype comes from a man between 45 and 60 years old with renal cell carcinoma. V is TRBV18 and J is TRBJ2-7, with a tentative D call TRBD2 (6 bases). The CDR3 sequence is CASSPGGARLAEQYF. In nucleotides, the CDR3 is TGTGCCAGCTCACCAGGAGGGGCACGCTTAGCCGAGCAGTACTTC.